This T cell receptor (beta chain) emerged from a study of blood T cell repertoires in COVID-19. Study information: Samples taken during acute and convalescent COVID-19 were collected in the United States, Italy and Spain.

The CDR3 extends over 13 amino acids. With 0 bases removed from V and 4 bases from J, the gap between germline ends came to 7 bases. The germline V gene encodes CDR1 SGHKS and CDR2 YYEKEE (reference sequence). The method was immunoSEQ multiplex PCR; TCRdb's version includes in-frame clones alone and lacks a portion of them. The data hold 250,000 to 300,000 clones, with approximately 90% observed a single time. Sequencing used peripheral blood. The receptor was isolated from a woman aged 45-65 years with COVID-19, enrolled during active disease. This chain links TRBV5-5 with TRBJ1-1; D is unclear. Here the CDR3 reads CASSLGSFTEAFF. The CDR3 coding sequence is TGTGCCAGCAGCTTGGGGAGTTTCACTGAAGCTTTCTTT.